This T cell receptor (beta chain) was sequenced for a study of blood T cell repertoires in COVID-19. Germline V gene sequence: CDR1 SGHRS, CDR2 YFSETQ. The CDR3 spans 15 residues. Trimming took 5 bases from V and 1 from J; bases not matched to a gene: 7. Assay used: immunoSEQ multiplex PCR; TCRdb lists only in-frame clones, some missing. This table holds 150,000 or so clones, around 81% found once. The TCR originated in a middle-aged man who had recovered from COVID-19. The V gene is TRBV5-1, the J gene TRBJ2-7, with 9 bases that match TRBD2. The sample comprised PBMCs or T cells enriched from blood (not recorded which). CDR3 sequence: CASSSAGGLSYEQYV. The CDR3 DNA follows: TGCGCCAGCAGTTCCGCGGGGGGGCTTTCCTACGAGCAGTACGTC.